These 3 T cell receptor beta chains were all obtained from the same sample, sequenced in a study of cytomegalovirus exposure and HLA in healthy donors. The primer mix had 60 Vbeta and 13 Jbeta primers. Here immunoSEQ multiplex PCR was the method, and the copy in TCRdb shows in-frame clones only, minus some. The sample has under 55,000 clones, less than 85% seen once; the top ten hold approximately 7.7%. The specimen was PBMCs. Source of these receptors: a man aged 25-45 years in good health and CMV-seropositive.

This clone was recorded only once. The CDR3 loop is CASSAGTGGSTDTQYF. The CDR3 DNA is TGTGCCAGCTCAGCCGGGACAGGGGGTTCGACAGATACGCAGTATTTT. This chain joins TRBV18 and TRBJ2-3, with TRBD1 matching 11 bases. CDR3 size: 16 residues. V shed 5 bases, J shed 3 bases, and the junction held 7 bases outside the gene matches. Germline loops: CDR1 KGHSH, CDR2 LQKENI.

V and J are TRBV7-9 and TRBJ1-5; no clear D gene. V lost 5 bases and J lost 6, with 14 bases in between. The CDR3 sequence is 14 residues long. CDR1 is SEHNR, CDR2 FQNEAQ, per germline (reference sequence). The CDR3 region has the DNA TGTGCCAGCAGCGAGGAGTGGTCATTTCAGCCCCAGCATTTT. This gives the protein CASSEEWSFQPQHF.

The chain joins TRBV5-1 to TRBJ2-1, with 8 bases aligning to TRBD1. The CDR3 contains 15 residues. J was trimmed by 6 bases and V by 4 bases; bases with no gene match: 9. Germline CDR1 reads SGHRS; CDR2 reads YFSETQ. The CDR3 loop reads CASSTGTGIRNEQFF. The CDR3 DNA sequence: TGCGCCAGCAGCACAGGGACAGGCATCCGCAATGAGCAGTTCTTC.